These 30 T cell receptor beta chains were all obtained from the same sample, sequenced in a study of cytotoxic CD8 clonotypes in ibrutinib-treated CLL. Clones were sequenced by immunoSEQ multiplex PCR, and TCRdb holds only the in-frame ones, with some missing. The data contain about 330,000 clones, 60% to 80% of them singletons. The specimen comprised PBMCs, sampled after 36 months of ibrutinib treatment. These receptor sequences come from a human donor with chronic lymphocytic leukemia.

CDR3 nucleotides: TGTGCCAGCAGCTTAGCGGGAGGAGTCGAGCAGTACTTC. Protein product: CASSLAGGVEQYF. The chain employs TRBV7-3 and TRBJ2-7; 8 bases align to TRBD2. The CDR3 sequence is 13 residues long. Germline V gene lookup returns CDR1 SGHTA and CDR2 FQGTGA. J lost 6 bases, V lost 2 bases, and 3 bases had no gene match.

The CDR3 loop is CASSLGGADEQFF. The CDR3, as DNA: TGCGCCAGCAGCTTGGGCGGGGCCGATGAGCAGTTCTTC. The gene calls are TRBV5-1 and TRBJ2-1; D is possibly TRBD2 (6 bases). Germline loops: CDR1 SGHRS, CDR2 YFSETQ. Trimming left V 0 bases short and J 8 bases short, with 9 bases between. The CDR3 runs 13 residues.

The V and J genes are TRBV7-7 and TRBJ2-5, with 11 bases fitting TRBD2. Germline-derived CDR1 and CDR2 are SSHAT and FNYEAQ (reference sequence). The CDR3 runs to 14 residues. The ends lost 3 bases at V and 7 bases at J; junction bases unmatched: 4. CDR3 sequence (DNA): TGTGCCAGCAGCTTGTTAGCGGGAGGGGGGACCCAGTACTTC. This encodes CASSLLAGGGTQYF.

This clone showed up just once. The chain employs TRBV6-5 and TRBJ2-3; 8 bases agree with TRBD2. Germline V gives CDR1 MNHEY, CDR2 SVGAGI. Germline trimming cut 6 bases from V and 3 bases from J; bases unmatched to any gene: 8. The CDR3 is made up of 15 amino acids. CDR3 sequence reads: CASSLLAESTDTQYF. In nucleotides, the CDR3 is TGTGCCAGCAGCCTACTAGCGGAATCGACAGATACGCAGTATTTT.

This sequence joins TRBV29-1 and TRBJ2-7; D may match TRBD1 or TRBD2 (5 bases each). Trimming removed 6 bases from V and 5 bases from J, with 14 bases in between. Germline CDR1 reads SQVTM; CDR2 reads ANQGSEA. CDR3 length: 12 amino acids. For the CDR3, the DNA is TGCAGCGTCTCCCGGGGACGCGACGAGCAGTACTTC. Translation: CSVSRGRDEQYF.

This CDR3 reads CASSGTSGGATDTQYF. For the CDR3, the DNA is TGTGCCAGCAGTGGCACTAGCGGGGGGGCTACAGATACGCAGTATTTT. This chain links TRBV25-1 with TRBJ2-3; 13 bases match TRBD2. Germline V gene sequence: CDR1 MGHDK, CDR2 SYGVNS. The trim removed 4 bases at V and 3 bases at J, leaving 4 bases unmatched. This CDR3 has 16 amino acids.

This sequence joins TRBV7-8 and TRBJ2-7, with D perhaps matching TRBD2 (6 bases). Trimming took 1 base from V and 4 from J, leaving 14 bases between them. The CDR3 is 15 amino acids. The germline V gene encodes CDR1 SGHVS and CDR2 FQNEAQ. DNA for the CDR3: TGTGCCAGCAGCTTAGGACTAGGAGAATTATACGAGCAGTACTTC. This translates into CASSLGLGELYEQYF.

This chain uses TRBV4-1 with TRBJ2-5; 8 bases line up with TRBD1. The length of the CDR3 is 15 residues. J lost 1 base, V lost 4 bases, and 5 bases had no gene match. Germline V lookup: CDR1 MGHRA, CDR2 YSYEKL. CDR3 protein: CASSPRDRSQETQYF. The CDR3, as DNA: TGCGCCAGCAGCCCCCGGGACAGGTCCCAAGAGACCCAGTACTTC.

V and J are TRBV20-1 and TRBJ2-7; no clear D. Trimming cost V 5 bases and J 1 base, with 3 bases left between them. Germline V CDR1 and CDR2: DFQATT, SNEGSKA (reference sequence). The CDR3 extends over 10 amino acids. The CDR3 reads CSAGSYEQYF. In nucleotides, the CDR3 is TGCAGTGCTGGATCCTACGAGCAGTACTTC.

The chain carries TRBV6-1 and TRBJ1-5; the D gene is possibly TRBD1 (5 bases). Germline V lookup: CDR1 MNHNS, CDR2 SASEGT. V lost 1 base and J lost 3, with 13 bases in between. The CDR3 consists of 16 residues. In DNA, the CDR3 is TGTGCCAGCAGTGAAGAGGGAAGGGGCCCCAATCAGCCCCAGCATTTT. Amino acid sequence: CASSEEGRGPNQPQHF.

To note about this clone: Other DNA sequences from this sample encode an identical CDR3 as well. V gene TRBV27 combines with J gene TRBJ2-7; TRBD1 aligns across 12 bases. The CDR3 extends over 14 amino acids. Germline lookup yields CDR1 MNHEY and CDR2 SMNVEV (reference sequence). Trimming at V came to 3 bases and at J to 4 bases, leaving 1 base not matched to a gene. CDR3 residues: CASSLGQGAYEQYF. The CDR3 DNA follows: TGTGCCAGCAGTTTGGGACAGGGGGCATACGAGCAGTACTTC.

The gene calls are TRBV7-3 and TRBJ2-1; the D is unclear. Deletions cut 0 bases from V and 12 bases from J, with 9 bases between. Germline V gene data show CDR1 as SGHTA and CDR2 as FQGTGA. This CDR3 region has 12 residues. The CDR3: CASSLTAGVQFF. Written as DNA, the CDR3 is TGTGCCAGCAGCTTAACGGCCGGTGTGCAGTTCTTC.

The chain recombines TRBV6-5 with TRBJ1-2; D remains ambiguous. The length of the CDR3 is 13 residues. V was shortened by 6 bases and J by 3 bases, with 11 bases between the two germline ends. Per germline, CDR1 MNHEY and CDR2 SVGAGI. The CDR3 is CASRAPGYYGYTF. The DNA of the CDR3 is TGTGCCAGCAGAGCTCCGGGTTACTATGGCTACACCTTC.

The chain is built from TRBV6-4 and TRBJ2-1, with D possibly being TRBD2 (6 bases). CDR3 size: 13 residues. Trimming took off 6 bases at V and 10 bases at J, with 16 bases between the two ends. CDR1 is MRHNA and CDR2 is SNTAGT in the germline V gene. The CDR3 loop reads CASRDLSSEEQFF. The DNA for the CDR3 is TGTGCCAGCAGAGACCTCTCTAGCGAGGAGCAGTTCTTC.

This rearrangement joins TRBV25-1 to TRBJ2-5; either TRBD1 or TRBD2 may supply D (5 bases each). CDR1 is MGHDK, CDR2 SYGVNS, per germline. V was cut by 3 bases and J by 5 bases, with 19 bases left in between. The CDR3 length is 16 residues. The CDR3 spells CASSDFREGPWETQYF. As DNA, the CDR3 is TGTGCCAGCAGTGATTTCAGAGAGGGGCCTTGGGAGACCCAGTACTTC.

The chain combines TRBV10-3 with TRBJ1-6; a possible D gene is TRBD1 (6 bases). Germline V gives CDR1 ENHRY, CDR2 SYGVKD. This CDR3 contains 14 residues. V was clipped by 6 bases and J by 7 bases, with 13 bases between them. CDR3 region: CAIRKQGGNSPLHF. DNA for the CDR3: TGTGCCATCAGGAAACAGGGTGGGAATTCACCCCTCCACTTT.

This chain uses TRBV18 with TRBJ2-1; D gene uncertain. This CDR3 is built from 15 residues. V shed 4 bases and J shed 8 bases, with 18 bases lying between them. Looked up from germline, CDR1 is KGHSH and CDR2 is LQKENI. The CDR3 reads CASSRGRPAGDEQFF. The CDR3 DNA reads TGTGCCAGCTCACGTGGACGGCCCGCTGGGGATGAGCAGTTCTTC.

The genes are TRBV4-1 and TRBJ1-6, with D possibly being TRBD1 (5 bases). The V gene lost 4 bases and the J gene lost 0 bases, with 28 bases spanning the gap. CDR1 and CDR2 (germline): MGHRA, YSYEKL. The CDR3 totals 22 residues. The CDR3 bases are TGCGCCAGCAGCCCATATACGGGGAGGGGCGGCCCGGGGAACTCCTATAATTCACCCCTCCACTTT. This sequence encodes CASSPYTGRGGPGNSYNSPLHF.

There are a few counts of this clone. This chain uses TRBV18 with TRBJ1-4, with D maybe TRBD1 (5 bases). Germline values: CDR1 KGHSH, CDR2 LQKENI. The CDR3 extends over 14 amino acids. Trimming pared 2 bases from V and 4 bases from J, leaving 8 bases between. DNA for the CDR3: TGTGCCAGCTCACCAGGGGGAGGTAATGAAAAACTGTTTTTT. It codes for CASSPGGGNEKLFF.

This chain uses TRBV5-1 with TRBJ2-1; a weak D match, TRBD1 (6 bases). Looked up from germline, CDR1 is SGHRS and CDR2 is YFSETQ. V was cut by 4 bases and J by 2 bases, with 13 bases left in between. There are 15 residues in the CDR3. The CDR3 DNA reads as TGCGCCAGCAGCCCGACAGGCTGGGCCTACAATGAGCAGTTCTTC. This translates into CASSPTGWAYNEQFF. Full variable domain (rest looked up from reference TRBV5-1 and TRBJ2-1): KAGVTQTPRYLIKTRGQQVTLSCSPISGHRSVSWYQQTPGQGLQFLFEYFSETQRNKGNFPGRFSGRQFSNSRSEMNVSTLELGDSALYLCASSPTGWAYNEQFFGPGTRLTVL.

V and J are TRBV2 and TRBJ2-7; D possibly corresponds to TRBD1 (5 bases). The germline V and J ends were trimmed by 4 bases and 6 bases, with 7 bases remaining between them. The germline V gene encodes CDR1 SNHLY and CDR2 FYNNEI. There are 11 residues in the CDR3. The CDR3 nucleotides read TGTGCCAGCAGTGTAGGGGTCGAGCAGTACTTC. This gives the protein CASSVGVEQYF.

This clone was observed a handful of times. The chain joins TRBV20-1 to TRBJ2-1, with D uncertain. Per the germline V gene, CDR1 is DFQATT and CDR2 is SNEGSKA (reference sequence). The CDR3 spans 11 residues. Trimming pared 6 bases from V and 3 bases from J, leaving 6 bases between. CDR3 DNA: TGCAGTGCCAGCGACTACAATGAGCAGTTCTTC. Protein sequence: CSASDYNEQFF.

V is TRBV7-2 and J is TRBJ2-7, with D hard to call. V shed 1 base and J shed 4 bases, with 8 bases lying between them. Per germline, CDR1 SGHTA and CDR2 FQGNSA. The CDR3 contains 13 residues. Here the CDR3 reads CASSLEMGYEQYF. The CDR3 DNA reads TGTGCCAGCAGCTTAGAAATGGGATACGAGCAGTACTTC. Complete variable domain (other parts from reference TRBV7-2 and TRBJ2-7): GAGVSQSPSNKVTEKGKDVELRCDPISGHTALYWYRQSLGQGLEFLIYFQGNSAPDKSGLPSDRFSAERTGGSVSTLTIQRTQQEDSAVYLCASSLEMGYEQYFGPGTRLTVT.

The rearrangement links TRBV5-6 to TRBJ1-2; D is unresolved. Trimming pared 4 bases from V and 2 bases from J, leaving 24 bases between. Germline V gives CDR1 SGHDT, CDR2 YYEEEE. The length of the CDR3 is 18 residues. The CDR3 nucleotides are TGTGCCAGCAGCCGGGTGAAAGGGCGGGCCCTTCTCAACTATGGCTACACCTTC. It yields the protein CASSRVKGRALLNYGYTF.

This sequence joins TRBV19 and TRBJ2-3; 9 bases map to TRBD2. Germline CDR1 reads LNHDA; CDR2 reads SQIVND (reference sequence). The CDR3 runs 15 residues. V was clipped by 6 bases and J by 3 bases; unmatched bases: 7. The CDR3 sequence: CASRVAGVWTDTQYF. CDR3 DNA sequence: TGTGCCAGTAGAGTAGCGGGAGTATGGACAGATACGCAGTATTTT.

The chain combines TRBV7-3 with TRBJ2-2; D call uncertain. CDR1 is SGHTA, CDR2 FQGTGA, per germline. V lost 5 bases to trimming and J lost 8 bases, with 9 bases between them. The CDR3 covers 12 residues. The CDR3 DNA sequence: TGTGCCAGCAGCCTACAGACAGGGGAGCTGTTTTTT. Translation gives CASSLQTGELFF. Based on the CDR3 plus reference TRBV7-3 and TRBJ2-2, the full variable domain is GAGVSQTPSNKVTEKGKYVELRCDPISGHTALYWYRQSLGQGPEFLIYFQGTGAADDSGLPNDRFFAVRPEGSVSTLKIQRTERGDSAVYLCASSLQTGELFFGEGSRLTVL.

V gene TRBV19 combines with J gene TRBJ1-1, with D possibly TRBD1 on 5 matching bases. Trimming took off 5 bases at V and 5 bases at J, with 18 bases between the two ends. CDR1 is LNHDA, CDR2 SQIVND, per germline (reference sequence). The CDR3 is 15 amino acids. The CDR3 nucleotides read TGTGCCAGTAGTTCACTTCGGCGAGGGGTGACTGAAGCTTTCTTT. This translates into CASSSLRRGVTEAFF.

This clone was counted once. The chain links TRBV28 to TRBJ1-2, with D perhaps TRBD1 (6 bases). In germline, CDR1 is MDHEN, CDR2 SYDVKM. The CDR3 covers 15 residues. V was trimmed by 5 bases and J by 7 bases, leaving 20 bases between them. The chain's CDR3 is CASSTTDNRVGGYTF. The CDR3 bases are TGTGCCAGCAGTACCACCGACAACAGGGTTGGTGGCTACACCTTC.

This chain joins TRBV11-2 and TRBJ2-7; 9 positions match TRBD1. V trimming: 4 bases; J trimming: 5 bases; junction bases outside the gene matches: 6. The CDR3 has 14 amino acids. Per the germline V gene, CDR1 is SGHAT and CDR2 is FQNNGV. Here the CDR3 DNA reads TGTGCCAGCAGCTACGGACAGGGGAGGGACGAGCAGTACTTC. As protein: CASSYGQGRDEQYF.

The J gene is TRBJ2-7, the V gene TRBV28; 10 positions agree with TRBD1. The CDR3 covers 14 residues. CDR1 and CDR2 (germline): MDHEN, SYDVKM. V shed 10 bases, J shed 1 base, and the junction held 7 bases outside the gene matches. The CDR3 nucleotides are TGTGCCACCATCCGGGACAGGGGATCCTACGAGCAGTACTTC. This translates into CATIRDRGSYEQYF. The complete variable domain, with remaining parts taken from reference TRBV28 and TRBJ2-7, reads DVKVTQSSRYLVKRTGEKVFLECVQDMDHENMFWYRQDPGLGLRLIYFSYDVKMKEKGDIPEGYSVSREKKERFSLILESASTNQTSMYLCATIRDRGSYEQYFGPGTRLTVT.